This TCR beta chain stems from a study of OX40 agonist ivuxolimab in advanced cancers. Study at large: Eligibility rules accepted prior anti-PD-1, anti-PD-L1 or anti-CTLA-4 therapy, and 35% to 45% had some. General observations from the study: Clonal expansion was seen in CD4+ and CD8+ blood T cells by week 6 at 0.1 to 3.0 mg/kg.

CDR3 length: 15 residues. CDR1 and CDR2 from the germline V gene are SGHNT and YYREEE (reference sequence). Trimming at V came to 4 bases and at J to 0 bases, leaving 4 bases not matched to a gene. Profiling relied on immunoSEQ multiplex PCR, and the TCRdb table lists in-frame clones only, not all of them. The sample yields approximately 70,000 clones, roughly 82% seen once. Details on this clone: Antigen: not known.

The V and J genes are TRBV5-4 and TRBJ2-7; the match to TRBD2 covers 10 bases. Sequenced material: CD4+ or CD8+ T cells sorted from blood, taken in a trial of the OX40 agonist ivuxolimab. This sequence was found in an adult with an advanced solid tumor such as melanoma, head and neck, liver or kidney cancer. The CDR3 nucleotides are TGTGCCAGCAGCATAGGACTAGCGGCCTCCTACGAGCAGTACTTC. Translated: CASSIGLAASYEQYF. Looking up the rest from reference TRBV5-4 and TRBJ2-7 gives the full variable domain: ETGVTQSPTHLIKTRGQQVTLRCSSQSGHNTVSWYQQALGQGPQFIFQYYREEENGRGNFPPRFSGLQFPNYSSELNVNALELDDSALYLCASSIGLAASYEQYFGPGTRLTVT.